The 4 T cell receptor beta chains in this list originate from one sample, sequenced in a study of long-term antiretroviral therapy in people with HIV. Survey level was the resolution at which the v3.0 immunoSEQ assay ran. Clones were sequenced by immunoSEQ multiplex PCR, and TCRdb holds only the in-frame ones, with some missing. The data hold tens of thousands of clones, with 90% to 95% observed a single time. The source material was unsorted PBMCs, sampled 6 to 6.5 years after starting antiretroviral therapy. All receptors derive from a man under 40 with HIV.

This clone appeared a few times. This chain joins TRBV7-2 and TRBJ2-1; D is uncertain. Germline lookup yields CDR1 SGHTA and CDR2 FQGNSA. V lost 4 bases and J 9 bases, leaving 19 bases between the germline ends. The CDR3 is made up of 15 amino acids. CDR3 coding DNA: TGTGCCAGCAGCTGGCCCAGGTCCTATGCGGCTGAGCAGTTCTTC. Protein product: CASSWPRSYAAEQFF.

The CDR3 loop is CASRGLNTEAFF. The CDR3 DNA reads TGTGCCAGCAGAGGGTTGAACACTGAAGCTTTCTTT. V and J are TRBV27 and TRBJ1-1, with D hard to call. CDR1 is MNHEY and CDR2 is SMNVEV in the germline V gene (reference sequence). This CDR3 has 12 residues. Trimming removed 6 bases from V and 0 bases from J, with 5 bases in between.

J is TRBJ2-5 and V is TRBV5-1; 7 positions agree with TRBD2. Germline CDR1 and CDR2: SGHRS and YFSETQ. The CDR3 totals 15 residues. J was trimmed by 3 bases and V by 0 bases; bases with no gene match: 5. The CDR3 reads CASSLAGAGEETQYF. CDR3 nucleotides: TGCGCCAGCAGCTTGGCGGGCGCGGGAGAAGAGACCCAGTACTTC.

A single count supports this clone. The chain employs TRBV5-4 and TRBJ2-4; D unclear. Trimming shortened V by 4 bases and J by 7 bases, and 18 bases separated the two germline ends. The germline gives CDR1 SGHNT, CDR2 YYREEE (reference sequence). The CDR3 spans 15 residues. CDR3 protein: CASSLQLPPGNIQYF. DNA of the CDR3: TGTGCCAGCAGCCTACAGCTACCCCCTGGCAACATTCAGTACTTC.